This passage covers 30 T cell receptor beta chains from one sample sequenced in a study of blood T cell repertoires in COVID-19. TCRdb's table, derived via immunoSEQ multiplex PCR, lists solely in-frame clones and lacks some. This table holds approximately 54,000 clones, 81% found once. The material sequenced was peripheral blood. These receptors were collected from a woman aged 60-70 years with acute or convalescent COVID-19.

This chain joins TRBV9 and TRBJ2-6; D possibly corresponds to TRBD1 (5 bases). Trimming took 0 bases from V and 0 from J, leaving 13 bases between them. Germline V lookup: CDR1 SGDLS, CDR2 YYNGEE. CDR3 size: 18 residues. DNA for the CDR3: TGTGCCAGCAGCGTAGTGTCAGGACAAAGCTCTGGGGCCAACGTCCTGACTTTC. It specifies CASSVVSGQSSGANVLTF.

The chain uses TRBV29-1 and TRBJ2-5; 9 bases align to TRBD1. V lost 1 base and J lost 4; bases outside the gene matches: 10. Germline CDR1 is SQVTM and CDR2 is ANQGSEA. The CDR3 loop spans 16 amino acids. CDR3: CSVEGHGTGWGETQYF. In nucleotides, the CDR3 is TGCAGCGTTGAAGGCCATGGGACAGGGTGGGGAGAGACCCAGTACTTC.

J is TRBJ1-1 and V is TRBV18; 8 bases are a match to TRBD1. J lost 3 bases, V lost 3 bases, and 0 bases had no gene match. This CDR3 has 13 amino acids. Germline V gene sequence: CDR1 KGHSH, CDR2 LQKENI. The CDR3 nucleotides read TGTGCCAGCTCACCGGGACAGGACACTGAAGCTTTCTTT. Its protein product is CASSPGQDTEAFF.

The CDR3 bases are TGTGCCAGCAGCTTAGCGACGACAGGGATAAGCTACACCTTC. Translating it yields CASSLATTGISYTF. This chain uses TRBV7-2 with TRBJ1-2; 7 nucleotides line up with TRBD1. The CDR3 is 14 amino acids. Germline V lookup: CDR1 SGHTA, CDR2 FQGNSA. Trimming at V came to 0 bases and at J to 9 bases, leaving 7 bases not matched to a gene.

This clone was detected a few times. The chain couples TRBV3-1 (or the pseudogene TRBV3-2) to TRBJ2-7; 13 nucleotides match TRBD2. The CDR3 runs 15 residues. Germline lookup yields CDR1 LGHDT and CDR2 YNNKEL (reference sequence). V lost 2 bases and J lost 4; bases outside the gene matches: 2. The CDR3 nucleotides read TGTGCCAGCAGCCAAAGGACTAGCGGGAGTTACGAGCAGTACTTC. Its translation: CASSQRTSGSYEQYF.

This clone was seen a few times. The chain uses TRBV18 and TRBJ1-6, with D possibly matching TRBD1 (5 bases). This CDR3 region has 17 residues. The V gene lost 3 bases and the J gene lost 7 bases, with 19 bases spanning the gap. Germline CDR1 is KGHSH and CDR2 is LQKENI. The CDR3 sequence is CASSPGRQGIFNSPLHF. The DNA of the CDR3 is TGTGCCAGCTCACCTGGGCGCCAGGGCATTTTCAATTCACCCCTCCACTTT.

This rearrangement joins TRBV19 to TRBJ2-7, with D possibly matching TRBD1 (7 bases). Germline CDR1 reads LNHDA; CDR2 reads SQIVND (reference sequence). The CDR3 extends over 15 amino acids. V lost 5 bases, J lost 8 bases, and 22 bases lay in between. The CDR3 bases are TGTGCCAGTAGTGCCCCCAGGGGGGAACCTTTGAAGCAGTACTTC. Protein: CASSAPRGEPLKQYF.

The chain has TRBV28 and TRBJ1-2; weak D call: TRBD1 (6 bases). This CDR3 comprises 14 residues. The germline V and J ends were trimmed by 5 bases and 5 bases, with 15 bases remaining between them. Germline V gene sequence: CDR1 MDHEN, CDR2 SYDVKM. The CDR3 DNA reads as TGTGCCAGCAGTGCCTTGGACAGACCGTATGGCTACACCTTC. Amino acids: CASSALDRPYGYTF.

In this sample, this clone turned up a few times. This chain joins TRBV6-5 and TRBJ1-1, with D tentatively TRBD1 (6 bases). Germline V gene data show CDR1 as MNHEY and CDR2 as SVGAGI. The CDR3 runs 15 residues. Trimming removed 4 bases at V and 4 bases at J, with 16 bases between. The CDR3 DNA is TGTGCCAGCAGTTCGACAGGACGTACGAGCACTGAAGCTTTCTTT. Translation: CASSSTGRTSTEAFF.

CDR3 DNA: TGTGCCAGCAGCTTAAGGGCTAGCGCTCAAGAGACCCAGTACTTC. Its translation: CASSLRASAQETQYF. The chain uses TRBV13 and TRBJ2-5; tentative D call: TRBD2 (6 bases). The germline V and J ends were trimmed by 2 bases and 2 bases, with 12 bases remaining between them. This CDR3 is built from 15 residues. Germline-derived CDR1 and CDR2 are PRHDT and FYEKMQ (reference sequence).

The chain uses TRBV19 and TRBJ1-2; no definite D call. Germline V gene lookup returns CDR1 LNHDA and CDR2 SQIVND (reference sequence). V was shortened by 4 bases and J by 10 bases, with 13 bases between the two germline ends. This CDR3 spans 12 amino acids. The CDR3 nucleotides read TGTGCCAGTAGTACCCGTACTATTGCCTACACCTTC. This gives the protein CASSTRTIAYTF.

V is TRBV6-4 and J is TRBJ2-2; 10 nucleotides match TRBD1. The CDR3 runs 15 residues. The germline V gene encodes CDR1 MRHNA and CDR2 SNTAGT. V trimming: 8 bases; J trimming: 5 bases; junction bases outside the gene matches: 8. Written as DNA, the CDR3 is TGTGCCAGCGCACCGGGACAGGGGAGGACCGGGGAGCTGTTTTTT. Encoded protein: CASAPGQGRTGELFF.

The chain is built from TRBV6-5 and TRBJ1-2; the D gene is possibly TRBD1 (6 bases). CDR1 and CDR2 from the germline V gene are MNHEY and SVGAGI. The CDR3 consists of 13 residues. Deletions cut 8 bases from V and 6 bases from J, with 16 bases between. The CDR3 DNA reads as TGTGCCAGCCGTAATATGGACAGCAATGGCTACACCTTC. The encoded protein is CASRNMDSNGYTF.

The gene calls are TRBV13 and TRBJ1-1; TRBD1 is a possible D gene (6 bases). The germline V gene encodes CDR1 PRHDT and CDR2 FYEKMQ (reference sequence). The germline V and J ends were trimmed by 3 bases and 4 bases, with 9 bases remaining between them. This CDR3 region has 13 residues. DNA for the CDR3: TGTGCCAGCAGCTTTACAGGGTTCACTGAAGCTTTCTTT. It specifies CASSFTGFTEAFF.

This chain joins TRBV2 and TRBJ1-5; perhaps TRBD1 as D (5 bases). V dropped 11 bases and J dropped 2 bases, with 16 bases sitting between them. Per germline, CDR1 SNHLY and CDR2 FYNNEI. This CDR3 has 14 residues. The CDR3 is CALGGEGGNQPQHF. The CDR3 bases are TGTGCCCTCGGGGGGGAAGGAGGCAATCAGCCCCAGCATTTT.

As for this clone: One end of the junction fails to match germline, which may point to a read error. The CDR3 coding sequence is TGTGTCAGCAGCAAATGCCGTCCCATTTTTGGCAATCATCAGCCCCAGCATTTT. This codes for CVSSKCRPIFGNHQPQHF. The chain combines TRBV3-1 (or the pseudogene TRBV3-2) with TRBJ1-5, with D hard to call. Germline CDR1 reads LGHDT; CDR2 reads YNNKEL (reference sequence). This CDR3 region has 18 residues.

The chain has TRBV6-2 or TRBV6-3 and TRBJ1-2, with a possible D match to TRBD1 (6 bases). Germline V CDR1 and CDR2: MNHEY, SVGEGT. Trimming left V 6 bases short and J 2 bases short, with 10 bases between. The CDR3 covers 13 residues. The CDR3 nucleotides read TGTGCCAGCAGCCCCACAGGGAACTATGGCTACACCTTC. This encodes CASSPTGNYGYTF.

The chain couples TRBV9 to TRBJ1-6; D is possibly TRBD1 (6 bases). The germline V gene encodes CDR1 SGDLS and CDR2 YYNGEE. This CDR3 contains 15 residues. V lost 3 bases to trimming and J lost 7 bases, with 14 bases between them. The CDR3 loop is CASSADSRGNSPLHF. The CDR3 DNA is TGTGCCAGCAGCGCCGACTCCAGGGGAAATTCACCCCTCCACTTT.

The chain joins TRBV4-1 to TRBJ2-2; D unclear. Germline V gene sequence: CDR1 MGHRA, CDR2 YSYEKL. The germline V and J ends were trimmed by 6 bases and 3 bases, with 11 bases remaining between them. The CDR3 loop spans 14 amino acids. The CDR3: CASRVQVHTGELFF. Here the CDR3 DNA reads TGCGCCAGCAGGGTGCAGGTTCACACCGGGGAGCTGTTTTTT.

The chain uses TRBV19 and TRBJ1-2, with unresolved D. Looked up from germline, CDR1 is LNHDA and CDR2 is SQIVND (reference sequence). V lost 5 bases to trimming and J lost 1 base, with 14 bases between them. This CDR3 is built from 15 residues. DNA of the CDR3: TGTGCCAGTAGTGCGGAGGTCGTCCTTAACTATGGCTACACCTTC. Translation gives CASSAEVVLNYGYTF.

The rearrangement uses TRBV30 and TRBJ1-2, with a possible D match to TRBD1 (6 bases). Looked up from germline, CDR1 is GTSNPN and CDR2 is SVGIG (reference sequence). With 0 bases removed from V and 7 bases from J, the gap between germline ends came to 12 bases. The CDR3 covers 13 residues. In DNA form, the CDR3 reads TGTGCCTGGAGTGTACAGGGAATGGGTGGCTACACCTTC. It yields the protein CAWSVQGMGGYTF.

The chain couples TRBV2 to TRBJ1-5, with D uncertain. V lost 3 bases and J 2 bases, leaving 8 bases between the germline ends. Germline V lookup: CDR1 SNHLY, CDR2 FYNNEI. The CDR3 runs 14 residues. The CDR3 sequence is CASSDGHRNQPQHF. The CDR3 bases are TGTGCCAGCAGTGATGGGCATCGCAATCAGCCCCAGCATTTT.

The chain combines TRBV5-6 with TRBJ1-5; D gene unclear. Germline V lookup: CDR1 SGHDT, CDR2 YYEEEE. The CDR3 loop spans 13 amino acids. V lost 4 bases and J lost 2, with 7 bases in between. The CDR3, as DNA: TGTGCCAGCAGCCGGGGAGGCAATCAGCCCCAGCATTTT. This gives the protein CASSRGGNQPQHF.

This clone has only a few counts. The chain carries TRBV6-5 and TRBJ1-1, with D perhaps matching TRBD1 (6 bases). This CDR3 spans 15 amino acids. The V gene lost 5 bases and the J gene lost 1 base, with 14 bases spanning the gap. From germline, CDR1 is MNHEY and CDR2 SVGAGI. The CDR3 loop is CASSNYRAGNTEAFF. CDR3 in DNA: TGTGCCAGCAGTAACTACAGGGCCGGGAACACTGAAGCTTTCTTT.

The rearrangement uses TRBV27 and TRBJ1-5; D call uncertain. CDR1 and CDR2 from the germline V gene are MNHEY and SMNVEV (reference sequence). This CDR3 region has 15 residues. The V gene lost 5 bases and the J gene lost 7 bases, with 18 bases spanning the gap. CDR3 in amino acids: CASSPRTYGRQPQHF. The CDR3 bases are TGTGCCAGCAGTCCCCGGACTTATGGGAGGCAGCCCCAGCATTTT.

The rearrangement uses TRBV7-9 and TRBJ2-7, with a weak D call TRBD1 (6 bases). In germline, CDR1 is SEHNR, CDR2 FQNEAQ (reference sequence). The CDR3 consists of 13 residues. Trimming took off 6 bases at V and 6 bases at J, with 15 bases between the two ends. For the CDR3, the DNA is TGTGCCAGCAGGGTTGGACAGCACTCCGAGCAGTACTTC. This gives the protein CASRVGQHSEQYF.

The chain links TRBV5-6 to TRBJ2-5; 8 bases map to TRBD2. The V gene end was trimmed by 4 bases and the J gene end by 2 bases; junction bases not matched to a gene: 10. The CDR3 has 16 amino acids. CDR1 and CDR2 (germline): SGHDT, YYEEEE. CDR3 nucleotide sequence: TGTGCCAGCAGCCAACGGCCTAGCGGGTTACAAGAGACCCAGTACTTC. Protein product: CASSQRPSGLQETQYF.

This clone appeared a single time. This sequence joins TRBV5-6 and TRBJ1-2; TRBD1 is a possible D gene (5 bases). The CDR3 is made up of 15 amino acids. Germline V lookup: CDR1 SGHDT, CDR2 YYEEEE. V lost 0 bases to trimming and J lost 4 bases, with 13 bases between them. CDR3 in amino acids: CASSLGQRRLYGYTF. The DNA for the CDR3 is TGTGCCAGCAGCTTGGGACAGAGGCGCCTCTATGGCTACACCTTC.

This clone was recorded only once. V is TRBV11-2 and J is TRBJ2-3; 7 bases fit TRBD2. CDR1 and CDR2 from the germline V gene are SGHAT and FQNNGV. The CDR3 loop spans 16 amino acids. V was clipped by 5 bases and J by 0 bases; unmatched bases: 8. The CDR3 DNA sequence: TGTGCCAGCAGCCGCCAGGGAGGGAGGAGCACAGATACGCAGTATTTT. The encoded protein is CASSRQGGRSTDTQYF. The full variable domain, rest sourced from reference TRBV11-2 and TRBJ2-3, is EAGVAQSPRYKIIEKRQSVAFWCNPISGHATLYWYQQILGQGPKLLIQFQNNGVVDDSQLPKDRFSAERLKGVDSTLKIQPAKLEDSAVYLCASSRQGGRSTDTQYFGPGTRLTVL.

This chain uses TRBV2 with TRBJ2-1; 8 bases are shared with TRBD1. V lost 4 bases and J lost 6; bases outside the gene matches: 8. CDR1 is SNHLY and CDR2 is FYNNEI in the germline V gene. The CDR3 runs to 15 residues. The CDR3 region has the DNA TGTGCCAGCAGTGGCAGGACAGGGTACAGCAATGAGCAGTTCTTC. Translated: CASSGRTGYSNEQFF.